The 28 T cell receptor beta chains below come from one sample, sequenced in a study of glioma-infiltrating T cells. The iRepertoire nested amplicon-rescue multiplex PCR amplified TCR alpha and beta CDR3s from RNA. MiXCR, run by TCRdb on the multiplex PCR reads, gives a single entry per CDR3 protein. The repertoire holds about 410,000 distinct CDR3 sequences, 41% seen once, with 9.5% to 15% in the top ten. Input material: glioma tissue, nonneoplastic brain tissue, or PBMCs (not recorded which). Receptor source: a human donor with low-grade glioma or glioblastoma, undergoing nonglioma brain surgery, or in good health (not recorded which).

This rearrangement joins TRBV29-1 to TRBJ2-7; 7 bases are shared with TRBD2. Germline values: CDR1 SQVTM, CDR2 ANQGSEA. The V gene end was trimmed by 7 bases and the J gene end by 4 bases; junction bases not matched to a gene: 7. The CDR3 covers 12 residues. The chain's CDR3 is CSATSDYYEQYF. CDR3 DNA sequence: TGCAGCGCAACTAGCGACTATTACGAGCAGTACTTC.

The chain combines TRBV10-3 with TRBJ1-5, with D perhaps TRBD1 (5 bases). Germline V lookup: CDR1 ENHRY, CDR2 SYGVKD. V shed 3 bases and J shed 2 bases, with 11 bases lying between them. The CDR3 totals 15 residues. DNA for the CDR3: TGTGCCATCAGTGACCCCGCGGGGGGCAATCAGCCCCAGCATTTT. Amino acid sequence: CAISDPAGGNQPQHF.

This clonotype was picked up many times. V is TRBV28 and J is TRBJ1-1, with 8 bases identical to TRBD1. Germline V gene sequence: CDR1 MDHEN, CDR2 SYDVKM. V shed 1 base, J shed 6 bases, and the junction held 7 bases outside the gene matches. The CDR3 contains 15 residues. The CDR3 DNA sequence: TGTGCCAGCAGTTTATCGGCAGGGGGCCAGGCTGAAGCTTTCTTT. Amino acid sequence: CASSLSAGGQAEAFF.

J is TRBJ2-5 and V is TRBV3-1; 9 bases are shared with TRBD1. The CDR3 contains 15 residues. Trimming cost V 4 bases and J 5 bases; bases outside gene matches: 8. CDR1 LGHDT and CDR2 YNNKEL come from the germline V gene (reference sequence). CDR3 loop: CASSRDRTGAETQYF. The CDR3 nucleotides read TGTGCCAGCAGCCGAGACAGGACAGGGGCCGAGACCCAGTACTTC.

The genes are TRBV28 and TRBJ2-1; 16 bases line up with TRBD2. The V segment lost 6 bases and the J segment 8 bases; nucleotides outside the gene matches: 16. CDR3 length equals 19 residues. Germline CDR1 and CDR2: MDHEN and SYDVKM. The CDR3 spells CASSGTSGRGPPTYDEQFF. As DNA, the CDR3 is TGTGCCAGCAGCGGGACTAGCGGGAGGGGTCCCCCTACTTACGATGAGCAGTTCTTC.

The rearrangement links TRBV4-1 to TRBJ2-7; 10 bases fit TRBD2. Germline V CDR1 and CDR2: MGHRA, YSYEKL. The CDR3 totals 17 residues. CDR3 in DNA: TGCGTCCGCCAAGGCCCAAACTCTAGCGGGAGAGGGTACGAGCAGTACTTC. Translation gives CVRQGPNSSGRGYEQYF.

CDR3 residues: CASSIGTTQPQHF. The CDR3 coding sequence is TGTGCCAGTAGTATCGGGACAACCCAGCCCCAGCATTTT. The chain links TRBV19 to TRBJ1-5; TRBD1 might be the D (6 bases). The germline V gene has CDR1 LNHDA and CDR2 SQIVND (reference sequence). The CDR3 has 13 residues. With 3 bases removed from V and 7 bases from J, the gap between germline ends came to 10 bases.

The chain recombines TRBV3-1 with TRBJ2-7; D may be TRBD1 (5 bases). This CDR3 has 13 amino acids. V was clipped by 1 base and J by 6 bases, with 10 bases between them. Germline CDR1 reads LGHDT; CDR2 reads YNNKEL (reference sequence). CDR3 nucleotide sequence: TGTGCCAGCAGCCAAGGGCCCCAGGGCGAGCAGTACTTC. It translates to CASSQGPQGEQYF.

This clonotype was seen only a few times. The chain carries TRBV7-9 and TRBJ2-5, with D tentatively TRBD2 (5 bases). This CDR3 contains 16 residues. V was shortened by 5 bases and J by 4 bases, with 20 bases between the two germline ends. The germline V gene has CDR1 SEHNR and CDR2 FQNEAQ (reference sequence). CDR3 residues: CASSAGLGRVPETQYF. CDR3 sequence (DNA): TGTGCCAGCAGCGCGGGTCTAGGCCGGGTCCCAGAGACCCAGTACTTC. The whole variable domain, filled in from reference TRBV7-9 and TRBJ2-5, reads DTGVSQNPRHKITKRGQNVTFRCDPISEHNRLYWYRQTLGQGPEFLTYFQNEAQLEKSRLLSDRFSAERPKGSFSTLEIQRTEQGDSAMYLCASSAGLGRVPETQYFGPGTRLLVL.

Regarding this clonotype: A much larger clone lies a single base off, so this may be a read error. The V and J genes are TRBV27 and TRBJ2-1; 10 bases are a match to TRBD2. Germline V gene data show CDR1 as MNHEY and CDR2 as SMNVEV (reference sequence). The junction had 7 bases not matched to a gene; V was cut back by 5 bases and J by 9 bases. The CDR3 has 14 residues. The CDR3 nucleotides are TGTGCCAGCAGTGCTAGCGGGAGTAATAGTGAGCAGTTCTTC. Its translation: CASSASGSNSEQFF.

V is TRBV6-1 and J is TRBJ2-5, with 7 bases matching TRBD2. Trimming took 7 bases from V and 5 from J; bases not matched to a gene: 19. Germline-derived CDR1 and CDR2 are MNHNS and SASEGT. The CDR3 covers 17 residues. CDR3 in amino acids: CASTLSGKPLTRETQYF. The CDR3 region has the DNA TGTGCCAGCACTCTAAGCGGGAAACCCTTAACGAGGGAGACCCAGTACTTC.

In its sample, this clonotype was seen a few times. Since a much larger clone is just one base distant, this may be a read error. The chain couples TRBV27 to TRBJ2-7; D uncertain. Germline CDR1 MNHEY, CDR2 SMNVEV (reference sequence). The CDR3 spans 12 residues. V lost 5 bases and J 6 bases, leaving 11 bases between the germline ends. CDR3 DNA: TGTGCCAGCAGTAAAACCCCTAGCGAGCAGTACTTC. Translating it yields CASSKTPSEQYF.

In its sample, this clonotype was seen many times. The chain couples TRBV6-5 to TRBJ2-7; 8 nucleotides line up with TRBD2. The CDR3 runs to 15 residues. CDR1 is MNHEY and CDR2 is SVGAGI in the germline V gene. The V gene end was trimmed by 2 bases and the J gene end by 3 bases; junction bases not matched to a gene: 6. CDR3: CASSYPTSANYEQYF. In nucleotides, the CDR3 is TGTGCCAGCAGTTACCCGACTAGCGCTAACTACGAGCAGTACTTC.

This clonotype was counted a few times. This may stem from a read error, because a much larger clone lies one nucleotide away. No conserved phenylalanine or tryptophan ends this CDR3, so it is likely a read error. The CDR3 is CASSSTLTDTQYL. In nucleotides, the CDR3 is TGTGCCAGCAGTTCGACTCTTACAGATACGCAGTATTTA. The chain is built from TRBV27 and TRBJ2-3, with D hard to call. The CDR3 spans 13 residues. Germline V gene data show CDR1 as MNHEY and CDR2 as SMNVEV (reference sequence). V lost 4 bases, J lost 3 bases, and 8 bases lay in between.

Regarding this clonotype: A much bigger clone sits one base away, suggesting this may be a read error. This chain uses TRBV7-2 with TRBJ1-1, with unresolved D. Trimming took off 5 bases at V and 10 bases at J, with 23 bases between the two ends. This CDR3 region has 15 residues. Germline V gene data show CDR1 as SGHTA and CDR2 as FQGNSA. As DNA, the CDR3 is TGTGCCAGCAGCCCGACTCCTACCTCAGTGGGGTTAGCTTTCTTT. Translation gives CASSPTPTSVGLAFF.

This clonotype turned up a few times. The rearrangement uses TRBV7-9 and TRBJ2-7; D may match TRBD1 or TRBD2 (5 bases each). Germline V lookup: CDR1 SEHNR, CDR2 FQNEAQ (reference sequence). The CDR3 totals 16 residues. V was pared by 2 bases and J by 0 bases, with 14 bases between. CDR3 region: CASSLMGRQFSYEQYF. CDR3 nucleotides: TGTGCCAGCAGCTTAATGGGGAGACAGTTCTCCTACGAGCAGTACTTC.

A note on this clonotype: Given a much more abundant clone one base away, this may be a read error. The rearrangement uses TRBV6-2 or TRBV6-3 and TRBJ2-7; D may match TRBD1 or TRBD2 (5 bases each). V dropped 11 bases and J dropped 0 bases, with 17 bases sitting between them. The CDR3 loop spans 14 amino acids. From germline, CDR1 is MNHEY and CDR2 SVGEGT. CDR3 bases: TGTGCCGAGGACGAGCAGGGAGCCTCCTACGAGCAGTACTTC. Residues: CAEDEQGASYEQYF.

The chain links TRBV7-2 to TRBJ2-7, with 7 bases identical to TRBD2. CDR1 and CDR2 (germline): SGHTA, FQGNSA. Trimming took 8 bases from V and 6 from J; bases not matched to a gene: 13. The CDR3 contains 14 residues. The CDR3 protein is CASSPRTSGGEQYF. DNA for the CDR3: TGTGCCAGCTCACCCAGGACCTCGGGGGGCGAGCAGTACTTC.

J is TRBJ2-7 and V is TRBV18, with D maybe TRBD2 (6 bases). The ends were cut back, 4 bases at V and 3 bases at J, with 13 bases in the middle. This CDR3 comprises 14 residues. The germline CDR1 and CDR2 sequences are KGHSH and LQKENI. The CDR3 sequence: CASSLSGTLYEQYF. The CDR3 DNA reads TGTGCCAGCTCACTTTCCGGGACTCTCTACGAGCAGTACTTC.

This chain joins TRBV4-1 and TRBJ1-5; D remains unclear. The ends were cut back, 3 bases at V and 5 bases at J, with 8 bases in the middle. Germline V gene lookup returns CDR1 MGHRA and CDR2 YSYEKL. The CDR3 totals 13 residues. CDR3 bases: TGCGCCAGCAGCCAGGCCCGGGATCAGCCCCAGCATTTT. Translation: CASSQARDQPQHF.

In the case of this clonotype: Since a much larger clone is just one base distant, this may be a read error. The gene calls are TRBV25-1 and TRBJ1-1, with TRBD1 matching 10 bases. V lost 6 bases to trimming and J lost 5 bases; unmatched junction nucleotides: 9. The length of the CDR3 is 15 residues. Germline lookup yields CDR1 MGHDK and CDR2 SYGVNS. CDR3 residues: CASSQTGGRKTEAFF. For the CDR3, the DNA is TGTGCCAGCAGCCAGACAGGGGGCAGGAAAACTGAAGCTTTCTTT.

This clonotype was seen repeatedly, ten times or more. The CDR3 protein is CASSLVPGRNTEAFF. The CDR3 DNA is TGTGCCAGCAGCTTAGTTCCGGGCCGGAACACTGAAGCTTTCTTT. V and J are TRBV7-9 and TRBJ1-1; D gene ambiguous. Deletions cut 1 base from V and 1 base from J, with 10 bases between. The CDR3 spans 15 residues. Germline-derived CDR1 and CDR2 are SEHNR and FQNEAQ (reference sequence).

This clonotype was counted between two and nine times. The chain uses TRBV28 and TRBJ2-7; 14 bases line up with TRBD2. Trimming cost V 5 bases and J 2 bases; bases outside gene matches: 11. This CDR3 region has 18 residues. The germline CDR1 and CDR2 sequences are MDHEN and SYDVKM. CDR3 coding DNA: TGTGCCAGCAGTCCTCGTTCGGGACTAGCGGGAGACCCCTACGAGCAGTACTTC. Its translation: CASSPRSGLAGDPYEQYF.

Points on this clonotype: The conserved phenylalanine or tryptophan is not found at the CDR3 terminus, so this likely reflects a read error. This rearrangement joins TRBV27 to TRBJ2-7; 8 nucleotides match TRBD1. The CDR3 spans 15 residues. In germline, CDR1 is MNHEY, CDR2 SMNVEV (reference sequence). The CDR3 nucleotides read TGTGGCAGCAGTCCCGGGACAGGTTCCTTTCACGAGCAGTACCTC. Encoded protein: CGSSPGTGSFHEQYL.

This chain links TRBV4-1 with TRBJ2-1; 9 positions agree with TRBD2. Germline V lookup: CDR1 MGHRA, CDR2 YSYEKL. Germline trimming cut 0 bases from V and 2 bases from J; bases unmatched to any gene: 8. This CDR3 has 18 amino acids. Here the CDR3 reads CASSQEFTGTSPYNEQFF. In nucleotides, the CDR3 is TGCGCCAGCAGCCAAGAGTTCACCGGGACTAGCCCCTACAATGAGCAGTTCTTC.

The CDR3 region has the DNA TGTGCCAGCAGTCCTCGAGGGGGGGGAGGAAGCAATCAGCCCCAGCATTTT. Amino acids: CASSPRGGGGSNQPQHF. The gene calls are TRBV2 and TRBJ1-5, with D possibly TRBD1 on 6 matching bases. Trimming shortened V by 5 bases and J by 1 base, and 18 bases separated the two germline ends. Germline V CDR1 and CDR2: SNHLY, FYNNEI. There are 17 residues in the CDR3.

In this sample, this clonotype turned up once. This may be a read error, as it is one base from a much larger clone. This chain uses TRBV28 with TRBJ1-1; 8 nucleotides line up with TRBD1. J was trimmed by 2 bases and V by 6 bases; bases with no gene match: 8. Looked up from germline, CDR1 is MDHEN and CDR2 is SYDVKM. The CDR3 is 15 amino acids. CDR3 sequence: CASRTLGQENTEAFF. The CDR3 DNA reads TGTGCCAGCAGAACTTTGGGACAGGAAAACACTGAAGCTTTCTTT. Combining the CDR3 with reference TRBV28 and TRBJ1-1 gives the whole variable domain DVKVTQSSRYLVKRTGEKVFLECVQDMDHENMFWYRQDPGLGLRLIYFSYDVKMKEKGDIPEGYSVSREKKERFSLILESASTNQTSMYLCASRTLGQENTEAFFGQGTRLTVV.

This clonotype was seen once. The rearrangement links TRBV28 to TRBJ1-1; TRBD1 agrees at 9 bases. The V gene end was trimmed by 8 bases and the J gene end by 5 bases; junction bases not matched to a gene: 9. Germline CDR1 and CDR2: MDHEN and SYDVKM. The CDR3 is 14 amino acids. This chain's CDR3 is CASRHRGQRTEAFF. CDR3 in DNA: TGTGCCAGCCGTCACAGGGGGCAGCGGACTGAAGCTTTCTTT. Full variable domain (remainder filled in from reference TRBV28 and TRBJ1-1): DVKVTQSSRYLVKRTGEKVFLECVQDMDHENMFWYRQDPGLGLRLIYFSYDVKMKEKGDIPEGYSVSREKKERFSLILESASTNQTSMYLCASRHRGQRTEAFFGQGTRLTVV.